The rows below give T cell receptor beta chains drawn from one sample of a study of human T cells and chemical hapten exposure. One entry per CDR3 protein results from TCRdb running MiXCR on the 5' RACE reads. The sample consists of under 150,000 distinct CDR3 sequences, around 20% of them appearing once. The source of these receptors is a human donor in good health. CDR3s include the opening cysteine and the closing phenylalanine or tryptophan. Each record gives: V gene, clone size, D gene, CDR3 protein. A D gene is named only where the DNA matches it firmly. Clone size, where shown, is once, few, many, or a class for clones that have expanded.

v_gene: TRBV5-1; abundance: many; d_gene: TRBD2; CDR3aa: CASSASGRRTQYF
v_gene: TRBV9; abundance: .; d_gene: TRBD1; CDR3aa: CASSVGRQGYEQYF
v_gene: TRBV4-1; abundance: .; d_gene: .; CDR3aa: CASSQDATLGTEAFF
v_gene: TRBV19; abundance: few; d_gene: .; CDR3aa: CASTSGAARGDIQYF
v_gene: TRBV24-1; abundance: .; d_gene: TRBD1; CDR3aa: CATGGHSGANVLTF
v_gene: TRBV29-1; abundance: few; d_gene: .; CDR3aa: CSVDPPDTQYF
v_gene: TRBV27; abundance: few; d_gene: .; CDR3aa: CASSLLGGKPQHF
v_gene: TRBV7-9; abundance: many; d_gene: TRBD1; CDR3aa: CASSLGRDRGNIQYF
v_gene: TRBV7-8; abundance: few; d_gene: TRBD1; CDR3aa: CASRQGRLDDGYTF
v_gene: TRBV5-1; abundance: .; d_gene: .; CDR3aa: CASSLVVQNEQFF
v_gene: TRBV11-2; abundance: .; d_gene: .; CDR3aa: CASSLGTERYGYTF
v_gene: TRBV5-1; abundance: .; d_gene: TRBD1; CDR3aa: CASSRTPSGGPPQETQYF
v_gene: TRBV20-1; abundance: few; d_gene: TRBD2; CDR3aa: CSASGRNSGANVLTF
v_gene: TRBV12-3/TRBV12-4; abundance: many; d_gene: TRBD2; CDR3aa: CASSDYRTSGMRDTQYF
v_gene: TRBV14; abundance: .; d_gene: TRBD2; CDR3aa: CASSQWTSVTGELFF
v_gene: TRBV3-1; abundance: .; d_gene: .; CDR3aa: CASSQGPPHSPLHF
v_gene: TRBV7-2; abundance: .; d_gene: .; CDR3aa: CASSPARQDTQYF
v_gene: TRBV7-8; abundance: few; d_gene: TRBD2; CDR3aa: CASSRGLAGIYEQYF
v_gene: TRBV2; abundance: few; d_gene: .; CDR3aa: CASSRDSYEQYF
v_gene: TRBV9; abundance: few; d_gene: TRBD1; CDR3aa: CASSPGTDSYEQYF
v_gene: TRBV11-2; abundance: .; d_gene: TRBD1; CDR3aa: CASSLDFLGSDRGPKTQYF
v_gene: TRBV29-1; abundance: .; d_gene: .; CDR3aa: CSVEDHRAPYGYTF
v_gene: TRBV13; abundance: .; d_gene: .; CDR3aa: CASSFLNSYTDFSEAFF